This TCR beta chain is from a study of cytomegalovirus exposure and HLA in healthy donors. Whole-study context: The early release's HLA-typed donors yielded 78 million or so unique TCRs. Findings and caveats of the study: There were 164 TCR beta chains listed as cytomegalovirus-associated. It is likely that the observed cluster of highly shared sequence variants was a sequencing artifact.

The table lists this clone with a few counts. The antigen is not known. The PCR had 60 Vbeta and 13 Jbeta primers. Generated by immunoSEQ multiplex PCR, the TCRdb table keeps only in-frame clones and is missing some. The table lists approximately 120,000 clones, 80% of them singletons. This CDR3 has 14 amino acids. The germline V gene encodes CDR1 SNHLY and CDR2 FYNNEI. V shed 7 bases and J shed 0 bases, with 11 bases lying between them. This rearrangement joins TRBV2 to TRBJ2-3; D is possibly TRBD1 (6 bases). The sequence came from a man under 40 in good health and CMV-seropositive. Input material: PBMCs. Here the CDR3 DNA reads TGTGCCAGCACCTACAGGGCTAGCACAGATACGCAGTATTTT. It encodes CASTYRASTDTQYF.